The entry that follows covers one TCR beta chain sequence. Its antigen is as yet unknown. The data originate from a study of vaccination effects on CD4 cells after COVID-19. Whole-study findings and limits: In healthy vaccinees, only 1 of 255 vaccine-induced clones cross-reacted with common cold coronaviruses. Researchers reported few convalescent patients and no early post-infection timepoints in the study.

Sequencing used immunoSEQ multiplex PCR; TCRdb keeps in-frame clones, though not all of them. The sample holds around 79,000 clones, around 78% seen once. Before sequencing, viral peptide pools were used by the ViraFEST assay to expand antigen-specific CD4+ T cells. CD4+ T cell isolation took place after 10 days of culture. The study found no prior SARS-CoV-2 infection in the vaccine recipients, who tested negative for nucleocapsid antibodies. Cultivation was performed at two million PBMC per well with roughly 9.2 IU/ml IL-2 and about 10 ug/ml peptides added. Half-medium changes using IL-2 medium occurred on days 3 and 7. The sample in question was CD4+ T cells from PBMCs cultured with SARS-CoV-2 spike peptides, obtained before COVID-19 vaccination. The receptor comes from a human donor who received a COVID-19 vaccine.

This CDR3 reads CASSLVETQYF. The CDR3 DNA sequence: TGTGCCAGCAGCTTAGTGGAGACCCAGTACTTC. V gene TRBV7-8 combines with J gene TRBJ2-5; D gene uncertain. Per the germline V gene, CDR1 is SGHVS and CDR2 is FQNEAQ. The CDR3 consists of 11 residues. V lost 1 base and J lost 5, with 2 bases in between.